This is a list of T cell receptor beta chains from one sample in a study of T cell repertoires in cytomegalovirus infection. The antigens for these receptors are not known. TCRdb passed the reads through MiXCR, listing each CDR3 protein once. The sample consists of about 920,000 distinct CDR3 sequences, approximately 33% of them appearing once. Sequenced here: cultured CD8+ T cells from PBMCs, sampled from culture after CMV antigen stimulation. Every receptor here comes from a human donor in good health (CMV status not recorded). Some clones in this sample may be carry-over from other donors' samples. Each CDR3 is given without its conserved first and last residue. A D gene is named only where the DNA matches it firmly.

TRBV7-8	TRBJ1-3	TRBD1	ASSWARDSTVSGNTIY
TRBV28	TRBJ2-1	TRBD2	ASSLPTSGGAWHNEQF
TRBV27	TRBJ2-1	-	ASSFGGPYNEQF
TRBV25-1	TRBJ1-2	-	ASSESTRAADYGYT
TRBV24-1	TRBJ2-3	TRBD2	ATSDLRLAGDTQY
TRBV4-1	TRBJ2-1	-	ASSQGYAGWSSYNEQF
TRBV10-3	TRBJ2-1	-	AISEDRGRGIGEQF
TRBV6-4	TRBJ2-1	TRBD2	ASSEGGTDSNEQF
TRBV9	TRBJ1-1	TRBD1	ASSVGGQGADTEAF
TRBV10-3	TRBJ2-2	-	AISVGGQANTGELF
TRBV20-1	TRBJ2-7	-	SARRALSHEQY
TRBV5-4	TRBJ1-6	-	ASSPDGDNSPLH
TRBV28	TRBJ1-4	TRBD1	ASSHGQGVLTATNEKLF
TRBV11-2	TRBJ2-2	-	ASRQPTGELF
TRBV7-8	TRBJ2-3	-	ASSPPQGLIDTQY
TRBV19	TRBJ1-1	TRBD1	ASTPGTGGYMNTEAF
TRBV6-6	TRBJ2-4	-	ASSYGTPITKNIQY
TRBV19	TRBJ1-5	-	ASLAERLSNQPQH
TRBV6-5	TRBJ2-3	-	ASSEGFGLTDTQY
TRBV2	TRBJ2-3	TRBD2	ASSGLAGDGTQY
TRBV2	TRBJ1-2	TRBD1	ASSGAGTEYGYT
TRBV19	TRBJ1-2	TRBD1	ASSPTGLYGYGYT
TRBV4-3	TRBJ1-6	-	ASSQDISSYNSPLH
TRBV7-8	TRBJ2-5	-	ASIYRKGGQETQY
TRBV7-6	TRBJ1-5	-	ASSLVAGNQPQH
TRBV7-9	TRBJ2-5	TRBD2	ASSLGERGSKETQY
TRBV12-3/TRBV12-4	TRBJ1-2	-	ASSLGTSKVGYT
TRBV9	TRBJ2-3	-	ASSASDSTDTQY
TRBV27	TRBJ1-5	TRBD1	ASSSLGQGAGQPQH
TRBV12-3/TRBV12-4	TRBJ2-1	-	ASSYTIAYNEQF
TRBV4-3	TRBJ2-1	-	ASSQEGARVYEQF
TRBV28	TRBJ2-7	-	ASSFQGQAEQY
TRBV27	TRBJ2-3	TRBD1	ASSETGGVQDTQY
TRBV27	TRBJ2-1	-	ANSWGPIYNEQF
TRBV4-1	TRBJ2-1	TRBD2	ASSQHLLAGGLDEQF
TRBV7-2	TRBJ2-1	TRBD2	ASTSTSGGAGDEQF
TRBV27	TRBJ1-2	-	ASSLPGRGGYT
TRBV10-3	TRBJ1-2	TRBD1	AIGTGGLDYGYT
TRBV6-5	TRBJ1-1	-	ASSYHRESEAF
TRBV4-3	TRBJ1-4	-	ASSQDMGTDEKLF
TRBV6-6	TRBJ2-3	-	ASSYYQPGHSGITQY
TRBV15	TRBJ1-3	-	ATSRDKGAGNTIY
TRBV5-6	TRBJ2-3	-	ASSLVASRTSTDTQY
TRBV7-9	TRBJ2-2	-	ASSLGFRTPNTGELF
TRBV19	TRBJ1-6	-	ASSIPSRWSPLH
TRBV7-8	TRBJ1-3	TRBD1	ASSPGQGARLDTIY
TRBV27	TRBJ2-2	TRBD2	ASSHRILAGGRTGELF
TRBV19	TRBJ1-1	-	ASSAGEGDTEAF
TRBV29-1	TRBJ1-2	-	SVEQGEGYT
TRBV28	TRBJ2-4	-	ASRGTSDIQY
TRBV10-2	TRBJ2-5	TRBD1	ASSPDRNPQY
TRBV6-1	TRBJ2-7	-	ASSPRFFGGVSYEQY
TRBV7-6	TRBJ2-1	-	ASSLKGGGWYNEQF
TRBV6-5	TRBJ2-3	-	ASSPGGLSTDTQY
TRBV7-3	TRBJ1-2	TRBD1	ASSLGDSKIEGYT